The next 11 T cell receptor beta chains were all read from a single sample in a study of regulatory T cells in long-lasting Graves disease. Time point noted: newly diagnosed GD, antithyroid drugs for less than 3 months. Isolated PBMC RNA provided the starting material for the TCR library. Combining iRepertoire HTBI primers with Arm-PCR of CDR3 regions, the authors built TCR beta libraries. TCRdb called the multiplex PCR reads again in MiXCR, with one record for every CDR3 protein. There are 550,000 to 700,000 distinct CDR3 sequences in the sample; about 15% occur only once, and around 12% lies in the top ten. The same specimen was also included in a second study, on T cells in Graves' hyperthyroidism and ophthalmopathy.

The sample here was peripheral blood mononuclear cells (PBMCs), taken at new diagnosis, from a patient treated with antithyroid drugs. All receptors derive from a man younger than 35 with Graves disease.

This clonotype came up a few times. V gene TRBV12-3 or TRBV12-4 combines with J gene TRBJ1-5, with 9 nucleotides matching TRBD1. This CDR3 spans 14 amino acids. V trimming: 5 bases; J trimming: 7 bases; junction bases outside the gene matches: 6. The CDR3 DNA sequence: TGTGCCAGCAGTCCGACAGGGGGACAACAGCCCCAGCATTTT. Protein sequence: CASSPTGGQQPQHF.

The V and J genes are TRBV28 and TRBJ1-5; D ambiguous. Between the trimmed V and J ends, which lost 3 bases and 6 bases, there was a span of 6 bases. The CDR3 contains 12 residues. Germline-derived CDR1 and CDR2 are MDHEN and SYDVKM. The CDR3 sequence is CASSLLTQPQHF. CDR3 sequence (DNA): TGTGCCAGCAGTTTGCTGACTCAGCCCCAGCATTTT. Together with reference TRBV28 and TRBJ1-5, the CDR3 gives the full variable domain: DVKVTQSSRYLVKRTGEKVFLECVQDMDHENMFWYRQDPGLGLRLIYFSYDVKMKEKGDIPEGYSVSREKKERFSLILESASTNQTSMYLCASSLLTQPQHFGDGTRLSIL.

V and J are TRBV11-2 and TRBJ2-3; 12 bases agree with TRBD2. With V trimmed by 4 bases and J by 6 bases, 8 bases remained unmatched. CDR3 length equals 16 residues. The V gene's germline CDR1 is SGHAT and CDR2 FQNNGV. CDR3 protein: CASSSGTSGLRDTQYF. The CDR3, as DNA: TGTGCCAGCAGCTCCGGGACTAGCGGGCTGAGGGATACGCAGTATTTT.

Here the CDR3 DNA reads TGTGCCAGCAGCCCAGAGGGGGGGCTGGCAGATACGCAGTATTTT. Translating gives CASSPEGGLADTQYF. The V and J genes are TRBV9 and TRBJ2-3, with a weak D call TRBD2 (7 bases). The CDR3 runs 15 residues. V lost 4 bases and J 4 bases, leaving 16 bases between the germline ends. The germline V gene encodes CDR1 SGDLS and CDR2 YYNGEE.

This clonotype was found many times. The genes are TRBV6-1 and TRBJ2-7; 8 positions match TRBD2. J gave up 6 bases and V 0 bases, and 10 bases lay outside the gene matches. The CDR3 extends over 16 amino acids. Germline values: CDR1 MNHNS, CDR2 SASEGT. The DNA of the CDR3 is TGTGCCAGCAGTGAAGCGCATGGTCTAGCGGGTGGCGAGCAGTACTTC. The encoded protein is CASSEAHGLAGGEQYF.

This chain joins TRBV25-1 and TRBJ1-3; D remains unclear. The CDR3 runs to 13 residues. The ends were cut back, 4 bases at V and 1 base at J, with 5 bases in the middle. Germline V lookup: CDR1 MGHDK, CDR2 SYGVNS. The DNA for the CDR3 is TGTGCCAGCAGTGTGCATTCTGGAAACACCATATATTTT. This codes for CASSVHSGNTIYF.

The chain uses TRBV6-5 and TRBJ2-7; the match to TRBD2 covers 13 bases. The germline V gene has CDR1 MNHEY and CDR2 SVGAGI. The CDR3 extends over 16 amino acids. After removal of 1 base from V and 3 bases from J, the junction contained 3 bases not matched to a gene. The CDR3, as DNA: TGTGCCAGCAGTTACTGGACTAGCGGGAGAGTCTACGAGCAGTACTTC. Its translation: CASSYWTSGRVYEQYF.

The table lists this clonotype with many counts. The J gene is TRBJ1-2, the V gene TRBV3-1; 7 bases align to TRBD1. Germline loops: CDR1 LGHDT, CDR2 YNNKEL (reference sequence). V dropped 3 bases and J dropped 3; count of bases not matched to a gene: 10. The CDR3 runs 16 residues. In nucleotides, the CDR3 is TGTGCCAGCAGCCATGACCAGGGGGTTGGTCACTATGGCTACACCTTC. It translates to CASSHDQGVGHYGYTF. The full variable domain, its missing parts supplied by reference TRBV3-1 and TRBJ1-2, is DTAVSQTPKYLVTQMGNDKSIKCEQNLGHDTMYWYKQDSKKFLKIMFSYNNKELIINETVPNRFSPKSPDKAHLNLHINSLELGDSAVYFCASSHDQGVGHYGYTFGSGTRLTVV.

This clonotype was seen a few times. This chain links TRBV7-9 with TRBJ2-7; a weak D match, TRBD2 (5 bases). The V gene lost 8 bases and the J gene lost 7 bases, with 12 bases spanning the gap. The CDR3 has 11 amino acids. In germline, CDR1 is SEHNR, CDR2 FQNEAQ (reference sequence). The CDR3 reads CASGRAEEQYF. The CDR3 bases are TGTGCCAGCGGGCGGGCAGAGGAGCAGTACTTC.

This clonotype appeared a few times. The V gene is TRBV20-1, the J gene TRBJ2-3; D is perhaps TRBD2 (6 bases). The ends were cut back, 5 bases at V and 2 bases at J, with 14 bases in the middle. This CDR3 comprises 14 residues. Germline CDR1 and CDR2: DFQATT and SNEGSKA (reference sequence). CDR3 coding DNA: TGCAGTGCTGCTAGTGGGGGGTTCACAGATACGCAGTATTTT. It yields the protein CSAASGGFTDTQYF.

This clonotype came up a few times. CDR3 in amino acids: CASFARPNSFTDTQYF. Written as DNA, the CDR3 is TGTGCCAGCTTCGCAAGGCCAAACAGTTTCACAGATACGCAGTATTTT. The chain recombines TRBV7-2 with TRBJ2-3, with D unclear. Germline-derived CDR1 and CDR2 are SGHTA and FQGNSA. V lost 8 bases, J lost 2 bases, and 20 bases lay in between. The CDR3 runs 16 residues.